The clone carrying this TCR beta chain was detected a few times. Its target is not known. cDNA synthesis used the whole RNA isolate, giving expressed TCRB sequences. Each sample of naive, central memory or regulatory T cells had, on average, about 3.6 million reads. Assay: immunoSEQ multiplex PCR; the TCRdb copy retains only in-frame clones and omits some. Here the sample spans 250,000 to 350,000 clones, approximately 15% being singletons. This sample stems from a study of beta chain features in type 1 diabetes. Sorting based on CD45RO/CCR7/CD25/CD127/CD95/CD27 separated CD4+ naive, central memory, regulatory and stem cell-like memory cells. The CDR3 sequence is 15 residues long. The V gene lost 2 bases and the J gene lost 7 bases, with 14 bases spanning the gap. Per the germline V gene, CDR1 is SGHAT and CDR2 is FQNNGV. Study-level findings and limits: Patients' naive, central memory and regulatory TCRB repertoires appeared more alike than those of healthy donors. Insertions at VDJ junctions were less frequent in type 1 diabetes patients. These patients also deleted more nucleotides at the same junctions.

The receptor comes from a man between 25 and 39 years old in good health. The specimen was central memory CD4+ T cells from blood. The chain uses TRBV11-2 and TRBJ2-2; D possibly corresponds to TRBD2 (6 bases). CDR3 in DNA: TGTGCCAGCAGCTTACGCATGGGGGGTAACGGGGAGCTGTTTTTT. It encodes CASSLRMGGNGELFF. The whole variable domain, filled in from reference TRBV11-2 and TRBJ2-2, reads EAGVAQSPRYKIIEKRQSVAFWCNPISGHATLYWYQQILGQGPKLLIQFQNNGVVDDSQLPKDRFSAERLKGVDSTLKIQPAKLEDSAVYLCASSLRMGGNGELFFGEGSRLTVL.